This T cell receptor beta chain stems from a study of blood T cell repertoires in COVID-19. Across the study: COVID-19 samples collected from the United States, Italy and Spain covered acute and convalescent phases. T cells, B-cell-depleted T cells, or PBMCs provided the cDNA or gDNA that served as material.

Original analysis: From reference gene primer amplification, estimates of nucleated cell counts were derived. Repertoires were generated with immunoSEQ multiplex PCR, while TCRdb's copy carries only in-frame clones and drops some. V and J calls and clone size are given by that table; D and trimming were obtained from the DNA. This table holds about 200,000 clones, around nine tenths found once. The sequenced material came from peripheral blood. This clonotype was sampled from a man in his 60s with active or convalescent COVID-19.

The DNA for the CDR3 is TGTGCCACCAGTGCCACAGATTATGGCTACACCTTC. Protein: CATSATDYGYTF. This chain uses TRBV24-1 with TRBJ1-2, with D hard to call. V lost 5 bases and J lost 5, with 8 bases in between. Per the germline V gene, CDR1 is KGHDR and CDR2 is SFDVKD. This CDR3 is built from 12 residues.